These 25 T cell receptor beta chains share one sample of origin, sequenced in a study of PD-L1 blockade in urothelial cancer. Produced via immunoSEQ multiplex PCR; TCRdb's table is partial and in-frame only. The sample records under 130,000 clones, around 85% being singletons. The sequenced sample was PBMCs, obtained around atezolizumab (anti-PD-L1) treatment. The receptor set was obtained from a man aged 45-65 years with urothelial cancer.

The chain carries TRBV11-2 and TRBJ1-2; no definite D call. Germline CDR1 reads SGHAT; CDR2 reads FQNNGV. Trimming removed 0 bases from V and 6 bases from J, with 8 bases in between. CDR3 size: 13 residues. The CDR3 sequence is CASSLDDLHGYTF. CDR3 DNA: TGTGCCAGCAGCTTAGACGACTTACATGGCTACACCTTC.

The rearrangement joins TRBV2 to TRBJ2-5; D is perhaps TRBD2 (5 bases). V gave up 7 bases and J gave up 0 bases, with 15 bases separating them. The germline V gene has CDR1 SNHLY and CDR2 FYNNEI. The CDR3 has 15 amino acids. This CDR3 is CASTVRRSYQETQYF. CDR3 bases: TGTGCCAGCACGGTGCGGAGGTCGTACCAAGAGACCCAGTACTTC.

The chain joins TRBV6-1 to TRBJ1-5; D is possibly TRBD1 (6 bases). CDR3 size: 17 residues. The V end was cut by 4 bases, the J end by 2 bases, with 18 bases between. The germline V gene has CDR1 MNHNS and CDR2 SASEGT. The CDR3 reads CASSGSQGREGNQPQHF. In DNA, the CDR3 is TGTGCCAGCAGTGGATCCCAGGGGAGGGAAGGCAATCAGCCCCAGCATTTT.

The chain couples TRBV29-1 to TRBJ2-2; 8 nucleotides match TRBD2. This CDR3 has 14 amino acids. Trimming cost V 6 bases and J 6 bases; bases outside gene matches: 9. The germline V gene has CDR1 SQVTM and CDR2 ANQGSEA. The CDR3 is CSVGTSQFAGELFF. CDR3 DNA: TGCAGCGTGGGGACTAGTCAGTTTGCCGGGGAGCTGTTTTTT.

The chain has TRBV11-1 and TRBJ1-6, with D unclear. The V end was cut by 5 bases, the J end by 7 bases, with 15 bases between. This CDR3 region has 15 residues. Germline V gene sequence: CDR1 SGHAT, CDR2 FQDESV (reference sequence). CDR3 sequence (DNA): TGTGCCAGCAGCACCGCGGGAATATCGAATTCACCCCTCCACTTT. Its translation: CASSTAGISNSPLHF.

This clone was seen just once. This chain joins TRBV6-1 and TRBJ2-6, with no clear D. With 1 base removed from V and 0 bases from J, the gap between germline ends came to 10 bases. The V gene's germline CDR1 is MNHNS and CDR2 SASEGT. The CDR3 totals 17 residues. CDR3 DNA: TGTGCCAGCAGTGAAGACAGCAATACCTCTGGGGCCAACGTCCTGACTTTC. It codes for CASSEDSNTSGANVLTF.

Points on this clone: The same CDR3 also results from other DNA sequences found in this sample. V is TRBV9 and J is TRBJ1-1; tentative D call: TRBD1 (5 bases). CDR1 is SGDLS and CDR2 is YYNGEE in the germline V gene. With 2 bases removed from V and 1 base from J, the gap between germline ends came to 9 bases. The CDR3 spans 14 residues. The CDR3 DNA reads TGTGCCAGCAGCGTTGGGGCAGCGAACACTGAAGCTTTCTTT. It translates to CASSVGAANTEAFF.

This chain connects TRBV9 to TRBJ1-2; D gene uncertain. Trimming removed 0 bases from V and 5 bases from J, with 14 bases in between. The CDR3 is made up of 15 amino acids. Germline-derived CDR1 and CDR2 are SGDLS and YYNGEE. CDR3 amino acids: CASSVVATLAYGYTF. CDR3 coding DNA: TGTGCCAGCAGCGTAGTGGCGACACTCGCATATGGCTACACCTTC.

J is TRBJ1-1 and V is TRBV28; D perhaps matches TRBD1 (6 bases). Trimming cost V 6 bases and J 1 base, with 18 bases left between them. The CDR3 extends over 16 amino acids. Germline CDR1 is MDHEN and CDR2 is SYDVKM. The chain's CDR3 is CASSYPRQGTNTEAFF. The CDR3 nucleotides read TGTGCCAGCAGCTACCCCCGTCAGGGGACGAACACTGAAGCTTTCTTT.

For the CDR3, the DNA is TGTGCCTCACAGGGGGCGGGGGACAACACTGAAGCTTTCTTT. As protein: CASQGAGDNTEAFF. The chain couples TRBV6-6 to TRBJ1-1, with 9 bases lining up with TRBD1. V dropped 11 bases and J dropped 2; count of bases not matched to a gene: 9. CDR3 length: 14 residues. Germline values: CDR1 MNHNY, CDR2 SVGAGI (reference sequence).

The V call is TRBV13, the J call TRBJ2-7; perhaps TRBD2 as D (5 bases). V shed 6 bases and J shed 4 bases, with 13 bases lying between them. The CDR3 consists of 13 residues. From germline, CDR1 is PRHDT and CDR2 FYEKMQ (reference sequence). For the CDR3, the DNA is TGTGCCAGCAGTTCCGGAGGACGATACGAGCAGTACTTC. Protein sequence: CASSSGGRYEQYF.

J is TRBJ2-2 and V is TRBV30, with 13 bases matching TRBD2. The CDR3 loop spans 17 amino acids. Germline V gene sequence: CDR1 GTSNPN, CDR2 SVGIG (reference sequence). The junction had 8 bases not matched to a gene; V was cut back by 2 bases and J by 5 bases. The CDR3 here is CAWSSTRTSGSTGELFF. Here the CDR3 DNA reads TGTGCCTGGAGTTCCACCCGGACTAGCGGGAGTACCGGGGAGCTGTTTTTT.

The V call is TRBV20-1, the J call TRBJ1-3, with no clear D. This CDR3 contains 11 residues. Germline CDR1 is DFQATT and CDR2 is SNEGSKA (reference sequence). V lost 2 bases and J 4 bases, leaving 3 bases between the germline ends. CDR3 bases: TGCAGTGCTAGACTCGGAAACACCATATATTTT. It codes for CSARLGNTIYF.

The CDR3 DNA follows: TGTGCCAGCAGCTTAGGTTTAAGGGGGGCGGGAGCTGAAGCTTTCTTT. Protein sequence: CASSLGLRGAGAEAFF. The chain has TRBV7-9 and TRBJ1-1; TRBD1 is a possible D gene (6 bases). Germline CDR1 reads SEHNR; CDR2 reads FQNEAQ (reference sequence). The CDR3 is 16 amino acids. The germline V and J ends were trimmed by 1 base and 6 bases, with 18 bases remaining between them.

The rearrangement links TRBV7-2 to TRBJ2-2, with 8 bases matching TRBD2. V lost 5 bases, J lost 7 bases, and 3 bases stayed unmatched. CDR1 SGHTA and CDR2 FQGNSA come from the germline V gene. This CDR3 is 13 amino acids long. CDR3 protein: CASSLGTSGELFF. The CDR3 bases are TGTGCCAGCAGCCTAGGGACTAGCGGGGAGCTGTTTTTT.

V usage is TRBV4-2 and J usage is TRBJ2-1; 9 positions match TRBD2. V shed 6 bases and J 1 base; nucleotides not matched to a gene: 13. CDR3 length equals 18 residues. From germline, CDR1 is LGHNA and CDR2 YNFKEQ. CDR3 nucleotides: TGTGCCAGCAGAGGAGGGATGATAGCGGGAGAATCCTACAATGAGCAGTTCTTC. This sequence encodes CASRGGMIAGESYNEQFF.

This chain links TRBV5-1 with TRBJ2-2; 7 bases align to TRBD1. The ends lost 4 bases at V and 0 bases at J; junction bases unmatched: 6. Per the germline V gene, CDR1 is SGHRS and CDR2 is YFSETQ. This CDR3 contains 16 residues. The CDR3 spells CASSHWTGANTGELFF. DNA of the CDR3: TGCGCCAGCAGCCACTGGACAGGCGCGAACACCGGGGAGCTGTTTTTT.

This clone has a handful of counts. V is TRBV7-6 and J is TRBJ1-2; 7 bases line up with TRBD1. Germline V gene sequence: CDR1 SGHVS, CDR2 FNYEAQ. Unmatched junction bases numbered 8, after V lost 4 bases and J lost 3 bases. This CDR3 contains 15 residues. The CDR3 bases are TGTGCCAGCAGCTCCAGGGACAGTTCAGACTATGGCTACACCTTC. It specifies CASSSRDSSDYGYTF. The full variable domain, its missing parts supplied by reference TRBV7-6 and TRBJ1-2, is GAGVSQSPRYKVTKRGQDVALRCDPISGHVSLYWYRQALGQGPEFLTYFNYEAQQDKSGLPNDRFSAERPEGSISTLTIQRTEQRDSAMYRCASSSRDSSDYGYTFGSGTRLTVV.

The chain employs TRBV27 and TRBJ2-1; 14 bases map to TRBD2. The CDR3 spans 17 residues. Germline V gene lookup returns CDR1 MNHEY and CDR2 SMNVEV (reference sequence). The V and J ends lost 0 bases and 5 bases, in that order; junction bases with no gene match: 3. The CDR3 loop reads CASSLSPGLAGDNEQFF. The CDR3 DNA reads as TGTGCCAGCAGTTTATCCCCGGGACTAGCGGGGGACAATGAGCAGTTCTTC.

CDR3 protein: CASSLGQSNTEAFF. The CDR3 DNA is TGTGCCAGCAGCTTAGGTCAGTCGAACACTGAAGCTTTCTTT. This chain links TRBV7-8 with TRBJ1-1, with D unresolved. From germline, CDR1 is SGHVS and CDR2 FQNEAQ. This CDR3 contains 14 residues. The V and J ends lost 1 base and 1 base respectively, with 7 bases between them.

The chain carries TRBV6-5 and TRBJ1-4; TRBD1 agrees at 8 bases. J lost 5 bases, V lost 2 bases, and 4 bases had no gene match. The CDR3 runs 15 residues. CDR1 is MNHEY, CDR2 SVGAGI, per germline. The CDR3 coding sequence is TGTGCCAGCAGTTACACGACAGGGGAAAATGAAAAACTGTTTTTT. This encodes CASSYTTGENEKLFF.

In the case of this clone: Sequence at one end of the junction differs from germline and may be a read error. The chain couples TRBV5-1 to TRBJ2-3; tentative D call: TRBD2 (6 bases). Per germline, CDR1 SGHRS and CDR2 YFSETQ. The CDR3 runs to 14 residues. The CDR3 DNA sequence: TGCGCCAGCAGCGATTCTACTAGCAGAGATACGCAGTATTTT. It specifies CASSDSTSRDTQYF.

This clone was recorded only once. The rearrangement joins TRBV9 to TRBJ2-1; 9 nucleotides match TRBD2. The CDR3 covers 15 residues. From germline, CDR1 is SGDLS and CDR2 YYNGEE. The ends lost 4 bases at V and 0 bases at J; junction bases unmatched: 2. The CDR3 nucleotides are TGTGCCAGCAGCAATAGCGGGAGCTCCTACAATGAGCAGTTCTTC. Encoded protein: CASSNSGSSYNEQFF.

CDR3 coding DNA: TGTGCCTGGAGTCAACGAGGGGGTCCCAATGGACCCCAGCATTTT. It translates to CAWSQRGGPNGPQHF. The chain recombines TRBV30 with TRBJ1-5; a possible D gene is TRBD1 (6 bases). V was cut by 2 bases and J by 10 bases, with 21 bases left in between. The germline V gene encodes CDR1 GTSNPN and CDR2 SVGIG (reference sequence). This CDR3 region has 15 residues.

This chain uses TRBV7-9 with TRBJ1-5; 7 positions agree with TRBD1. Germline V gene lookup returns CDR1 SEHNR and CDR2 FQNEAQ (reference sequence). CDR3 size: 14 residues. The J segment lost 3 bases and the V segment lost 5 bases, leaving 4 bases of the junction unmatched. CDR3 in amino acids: CASSHTGANQPQHF. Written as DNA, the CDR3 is TGTGCCAGCAGCCACACAGGGGCCAATCAGCCCCAGCATTTT.